This T cell receptor beta chain derives from a study of blood T cell repertoires in COVID-19. At the level of the study: Acute-phase and convalescent COVID-19 samples originated in the United States, Italy and Spain. The cDNA or gDNA used as material had been derived from T cells, B-cell-depleted T cells, or PBMCs.

The V gene end was trimmed by 7 bases and the J gene end by 2 bases; junction bases not matched to a gene: 13. Per the germline V gene, CDR1 is MDHEN and CDR2 is SYDVKM. The CDR3 contains 16 residues. As handled by the study authors: Amplification of reference gene primers was used by the study to estimate nucleated cell counts. Libraries were prepared by immunoSEQ multiplex PCR; TCRdb keeps only in-frame clonotypes and omits some of them. The V and J calls and clone size come from that table; D and trimming were worked out from the DNA. Among about 53,000 clones listed, 90% to 95% were seen once. Sequenced sample: peripheral blood. The source is a human donor in a cohort sampled during active COVID-19. This rearrangement joins TRBV28 to TRBJ1-1; TRBD1 agrees at 7 bases. CDR3 amino acids: CASIATGYLGNTEAFF. CDR3 sequence (DNA): TGTGCCAGCATTGCGACAGGGTACCTAGGTAACACTGAAGCTTTCTTT. The variable domain in full, with the rest retrieved from reference TRBV28 and TRBJ1-1, is DVKVTQSSRYLVKRTGEKVFLECVQDMDHENMFWYRQDPGLGLRLIYFSYDVKMKEKGDIPEGYSVSREKKERFSLILESASTNQTSMYLCASIATGYLGNTEAFFGQGTRLTVV.